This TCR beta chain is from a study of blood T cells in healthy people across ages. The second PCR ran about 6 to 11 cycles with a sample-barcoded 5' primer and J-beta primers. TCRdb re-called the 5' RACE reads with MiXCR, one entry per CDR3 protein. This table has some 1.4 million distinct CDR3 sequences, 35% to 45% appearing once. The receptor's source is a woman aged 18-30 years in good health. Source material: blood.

The CDR3 bases are TGTGCCAGCAGCCAAGAAGGAGCGGGGGGGCCACGGCAGTTCTTC. This codes for CASSQEGAGGPRQFF. The J gene is TRBJ2-1, the V gene TRBV3-1, with 10 bases matching TRBD2. V shed 0 bases and J 12 bases; nucleotides not matched to a gene: 8. This CDR3 is 15 amino acids long. Germline CDR1 reads LGHDT; CDR2 reads YNNKEL (reference sequence).